Following are 21 T cell receptor beta chains from one sample sequenced in a study of T-cell memory formation after mild COVID-19 (dated by TCRdb to about 2021). Library creation used 5' RACE. Sequenced using an Illumina NovaSeq 6000. The public reads were quality trimmed at Q25 with fastp and then assembled into clones with MiXCR by TCRdb, keeping productive beta chains. Every entry covers one CDR3 protein and lists the most common genes and DNA from its rows. The table for this sample lists about 250,000 distinct CDR3 sequences; about 17% of them were counted only once. The top ten clonotypes cover about 3.5% of the sample. The sequencing input was PBMCs or a T cell subset sorted from them (not recorded which). The source of these receptors is a man younger than 30 who had mild COVID-19 (a few samples of this study predate the infection). The sample titles of this study are shuffled in the database, so cell type and time point are left out; the donor was told from shared clones.

The chain employs TRBV29-1 and TRBJ2-1; 9 positions match TRBD2. The CDR3 contains 13 residues. Germline V gene data show CDR1 as SQVTM and CDR2 as ANQGSEA. J was trimmed by 12 bases and V by 6 bases; bases with no gene match: 12. CDR3 in amino acids: CSVPLAGIQGQFF. In DNA form, the CDR3 reads TGCAGCGTCCCGCTAGCGGGGATACAGGGGCAGTTCTTC.

This CDR3 is CASSQTAGTQYF. The CDR3 DNA sequence: TGTGCCAGCAGCCAGACCGCCGGGACCCAGTACTTC. This chain connects TRBV7-2 to TRBJ2-5; D is unclear. Trimming removed 5 bases from V and 7 bases from J, with 11 bases in between. CDR1 and CDR2 from the germline V gene are SGHTA and FQGNSA. The CDR3 loop spans 12 amino acids.

The chain is built from TRBV10-3 and TRBJ2-1; weak D call: TRBD2 (5 bases). This CDR3 contains 14 residues. V was shortened by 5 bases and J by 2 bases, with 10 bases between the two germline ends. CDR1 ENHRY and CDR2 SYGVKD come from the germline V gene. CDR3 in DNA: TGTGCCATCAGTACTTACGGGACCTACAATGAGCAGTTCTTC. Its translation is CAISTYGTYNEQFF.

In this sample, this clonotype turned up many times. This chain joins TRBV5-1 and TRBJ2-5; D call uncertain. Germline CDR1 SGHRS, CDR2 YFSETQ. This CDR3 contains 10 residues. Deletions cut 5 bases from V and 5 bases from J, with 4 bases between. The CDR3 coding sequence is TGCGCCAGCAGTGCCGAGACCCAGTACTTC. Translating gives CASSAETQYF. Full variable domain (remainder filled in from reference TRBV5-1 and TRBJ2-5): KAGVTQTPRYLIKTRGQQVTLSCSPISGHRSVSWYQQTPGQGLQFLFEYFSETQRNKGNFPGRFSGRQFSNSRSEMNVSTLELGDSALYLCASSAETQYFGPGTRLLVL.

This clonotype was counted a few times. V gene TRBV24-1 combines with J gene TRBJ1-2; maybe TRBD1 (5 bases). V dropped 2 bases and J dropped 7 bases, with 10 bases sitting between them. CDR1 and CDR2 from the germline V gene are KGHDR and SFDVKD. There are 13 residues in the CDR3. The CDR3 DNA reads as TGTGCCACCAGTGATTCGACAGCGTCTGGCTACACCTTC. This sequence encodes CATSDSTASGYTF.

This clonotype was seen more than once but under ten times. The chain employs TRBV7-8 and TRBJ1-1; D is undetermined. This CDR3 comprises 16 residues. Germline V gene sequence: CDR1 SGHVS, CDR2 FQNEAQ. The germline V and J ends were trimmed by 7 bases and 6 bases, with 24 bases remaining between them. In nucleotides, the CDR3 is TGTGCCAGCACCCCGGGGAGGAGAGGTCCGATCGCTGAAGCTTTCTTT. This sequence encodes CASTPGRRGPIAEAFF.

This clonotype was detected only a few times. J is TRBJ2-5 and V is TRBV24-1, with 7 bases fitting TRBD1. Germline CDR1 is KGHDR and CDR2 is SFDVKD. V dropped 3 bases and J dropped 2; count of bases not matched to a gene: 5. This CDR3 has 15 amino acids. The CDR3 DNA reads TGTGCCACCAGTGATAACAGGGGACGACAAGAGACCCAGTACTTC. Translated, it gives CATSDNRGRQETQYF.

This clonotype was observed a handful of times. J is TRBJ2-7 and V is TRBV20-1; 10 nucleotides agree with TRBD2. This CDR3 region has 15 residues. V gave up 2 bases and J gave up 0 bases; unmatched junction bases: 4. Germline assignment: CDR1 DFQATT and CDR2 SNEGSKA (reference sequence). The CDR3 region is CSARKAGGDSYEQYV. The CDR3 DNA reads TGCAGTGCTAGAAAAGCGGGGGGGGACTCCTACGAGCAGTACGTC.

This clonotype was observed a few times. CDR3 in amino acids: CASSQAGQMGLTQYF. The CDR3 nucleotides read TGTGCCAGCTCACAGGCAGGACAGATGGGGTTAACGCAGTATTTT. The chain uses TRBV18 and TRBJ2-3; weak D call: TRBD1 (6 bases). From germline, CDR1 is KGHSH and CDR2 LQKENI. V was pared by 4 bases and J by 9 bases, with 20 bases between. This CDR3 contains 15 residues.

The chain is built from TRBV7-2 and TRBJ2-4, with TRBD2 identical over 9 bases. The junction had 7 bases not matched to a gene; V was cut back by 3 bases and J by 7 bases. Germline loops: CDR1 SGHTA, CDR2 FQGNSA. There are 15 residues in the CDR3. CDR3 in amino acids: CASSFVAGEGNIQYF. CDR3 DNA sequence: TGTGCCAGCAGCTTCGTAGCGGGGGAGGGGAACATTCAGTACTTC.

The sample holds a few counts of this clonotype. The chain is built from TRBV19 and TRBJ2-7, with D perhaps assigned TRBD1 or TRBD2 (6 bases each). Trimming left V 3 bases short and J 3 bases short, with 12 bases between. The length of the CDR3 is 14 residues. Germline CDR1 reads LNHDA; CDR2 reads SQIVND (reference sequence). This chain's CDR3 is CASSIHREDYEQYV. The CDR3 DNA follows: TGTGCCAGTAGTATTCACAGGGAGGACTACGAGCAGTACGTC.

Ten or more counts support this clonotype. The chain carries TRBV28 and TRBJ2-1; perhaps D is TRBD1 or TRBD2 (5 bases each). Germline V CDR1 and CDR2: MDHEN, SYDVKM. Trimming left V 6 bases short and J 4 bases short, with 10 bases between. The CDR3 is 13 residues long. In DNA form, the CDR3 reads TGTGCCAGCAGCACCGGGGCATACAATGAGCAGTTCTTC. Its protein product is CASSTGAYNEQFF.

At least ten counts were recorded for this clonotype. This chain uses TRBV6-2 or TRBV6-3 with TRBJ2-3; D gene unclear. This CDR3 has 15 amino acids. CDR1 is MNHEY, CDR2 SVGEGT, per germline. V lost 8 bases to trimming and J lost 0 bases, with 15 bases between them. CDR3 region: CASGYGQTSTDTQYF. DNA for the CDR3: TGTGCCAGCGGCTACGGCCAAACAAGCACAGATACGCAGTATTTT.

This clonotype was seen only a few times. The chain couples TRBV4-2 to TRBJ2-3, with D unclear. The CDR3 runs 16 residues. Germline loops: CDR1 LGHNA, CDR2 YNFKEQ. Trimming shortened V by 1 base and J by 1 base, and 12 bases separated the two germline ends. CDR3 sequence (DNA): TGTGCCAGCAGCCAAGTCCGACTTAGAGGCACAGATACGCAGTATTTT. This translates into CASSQVRLRGTDTQYF.

The sample holds a few counts of this clonotype. The V and J genes are TRBV29-1 and TRBJ2-3; D remains ambiguous. The CDR3 is 12 residues long. CDR1 is SQVTM, CDR2 ANQGSEA, per germline. V was clipped by 4 bases and J by 6 bases, with 11 bases between them. The CDR3: CSVVFSGDTQYF. The CDR3 region has the DNA TGCAGCGTTGTCTTTTCCGGCGATACGCAGTATTTT.

The V and J genes are TRBV20-1 and TRBJ2-5; D is unclear. The V and J ends lost 2 bases and 7 bases respectively, with 11 bases between them. The germline V gene encodes CDR1 DFQATT and CDR2 SNEGSKA (reference sequence). The CDR3 totals 12 residues. DNA of the CDR3: TGCAGTGCTAGACTCAGGACGGGGACCCAGTACTTC. It is translated as CSARLRTGTQYF.

This clonotype has a handful of counts. The chain uses TRBV12-3 or TRBV12-4 and TRBJ2-5; TRBD1 matches 10 bases. CDR3 length: 15 residues. Trimming at V came to 6 bases and at J to 4 bases, leaving 8 bases not matched to a gene. The CDR3 here is CASRRDRGVRETQYF. For the CDR3, the DNA is TGTGCCAGCAGACGGGACAGGGGTGTAAGAGAGACCCAGTACTTC.

This clonotype was detected only a few times. The CDR3 loop reads CASSATGYRGNQPQHF. CDR3 coding DNA: TGTGCCAGCAGCGCGACAGGTTACCGGGGCAATCAGCCCCAGCATTTT. V is TRBV3-1 and J is TRBJ1-5; the D gene is possibly TRBD1 (6 bases). With 5 bases removed from V and 2 bases from J, the gap between germline ends came to 16 bases. The CDR3 runs 16 residues. The germline V gene encodes CDR1 LGHDT and CDR2 YNNKEL (reference sequence).

The chain has TRBV2 and TRBJ2-3; 10 nucleotides agree with TRBD2. Germline CDR1 SNHLY, CDR2 FYNNEI. With V trimmed by 9 bases and J by 5 bases, 8 bases remained unmatched. This CDR3 comprises 14 residues. CDR3 nucleotide sequence: TGTGCCAGTGAAGCGGGGGGGCCGGAAGATACGCAGTATTTT. Its protein is CASEAGGPEDTQYF.

This clonotype occurred a few times. The V gene is TRBV5-1, the J gene TRBJ1-6; D possibly corresponds to TRBD1 (6 bases). Germline CDR1 is SGHRS and CDR2 is YFSETQ. The CDR3 runs 15 residues. V lost 5 bases to trimming and J lost 7 bases, with 16 bases between them. CDR3 nucleotides: TGCGCCAGCAGTGGTAGGGGGTTGCGGAATTCACCCCTCCACTTT. It yields the protein CASSGRGLRNSPLHF.

The chain joins TRBV7-3 to TRBJ2-3, with D unresolved. CDR1 and CDR2 (germline): SGHTA, FQGTGA. V was clipped by 5 bases and J by 0 bases, with 6 bases between them. The CDR3 is made up of 13 amino acids. The DNA for the CDR3 is TGTGCCAGCAGCCGATCTAGCACAGATACGCAGTATTTT. Protein product: CASSRSSTDTQYF. The entire variable domain, with the rest obtained from reference TRBV7-3 and TRBJ2-3, is as follows: GAGVSQTPSNKVTEKGKYVELRCDPISGHTALYWYRQSLGQGPEFLIYFQGTGAADDSGLPNDRFFAVRPEGSVSTLKIQRTERGDSAVYLCASSRSSTDTQYFGPGTRLTVL.